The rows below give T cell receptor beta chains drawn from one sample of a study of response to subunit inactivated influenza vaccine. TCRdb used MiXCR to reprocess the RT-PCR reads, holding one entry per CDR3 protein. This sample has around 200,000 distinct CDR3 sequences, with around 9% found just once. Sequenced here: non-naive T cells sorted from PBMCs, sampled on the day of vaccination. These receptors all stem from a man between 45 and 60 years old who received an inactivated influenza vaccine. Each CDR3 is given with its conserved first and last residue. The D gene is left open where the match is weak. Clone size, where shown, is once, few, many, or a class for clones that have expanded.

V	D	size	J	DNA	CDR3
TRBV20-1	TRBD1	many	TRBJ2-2	TGCAGTGCTAGTTGGGCAGGGGGAACCGGGGAGCTGTTTTTT	CSASWAGGTGELFF
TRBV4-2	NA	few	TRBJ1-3	TGTGCCAGCAGCCAAGATTCCGGGGGCGGTGAAAACACCATATATTTT	CASSQDSGGGENTIYF
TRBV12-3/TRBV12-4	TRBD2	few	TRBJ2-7	TGTGCCAGCAGCTCGGGACTAGTGATGGGGTTTTCCTACGAGCAGTACTTC	CASSSGLVMGFSYEQYF
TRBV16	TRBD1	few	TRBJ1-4	TGTGCCAGCAGCCAATCAACACAGGGGAGGGAAAAACTGTTTTTT	CASSQSTQGREKLFF
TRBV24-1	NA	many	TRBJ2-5	TGTGCCACCAGTGATTTCAGCCTAGTGACACTACAAGAGACCCAGTACTTC	CATSDFSLVTLQETQYF
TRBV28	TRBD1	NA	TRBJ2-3	TGTGCCAGCAGTTCGCAGGGGGTGATAAGCCTTAGCACAGATACGCAGTATTTT	CASSSQGVISLSTDTQYF
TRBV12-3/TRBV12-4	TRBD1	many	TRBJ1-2	TGTGCCAGCAGTCTACAGGGGATTGCCTATGGCTACACCTTC	CASSLQGIAYGYTF
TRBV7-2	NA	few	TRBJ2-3	TGTGCCAGCAGCCATTACACGATGCCTTACACAGATACGCAGTATTTT	CASSHYTMPYTDTQYF
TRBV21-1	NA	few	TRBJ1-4	TGTGCCAGCAGCAAAGACCTAGGGCAGCAAAAATCCGAAAAACTGTTTTTT	CASSKDLGQQKSEKLFF
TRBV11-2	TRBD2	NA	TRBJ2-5	TGTGCCAGCAGCTTGGGACTAGCCAGAGGAGAGACCCAGTACTTC	CASSLGLARGETQYF
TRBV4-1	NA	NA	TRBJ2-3	TGCGCCAGCAGCCAATCAGGCTTGAGAACAGATACGCAGTATTTT	CASSQSGLRTDTQYF
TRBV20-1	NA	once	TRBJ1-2	TGCTCCTCTGCCCAGGCCTCCGTCCCAAACTATGGCTACACCTTC	CSSAQASVPNYGYTF
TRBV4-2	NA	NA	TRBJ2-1	TGTGCCAGCAGCCCTGGGCTCGGCAATGAGCAGTTCTTC	CASSPGLGNEQFF
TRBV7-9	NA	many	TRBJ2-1	TGTGCCATATCCTCGAGGAGTAGCCAGAGCTCCTACAATGAGCAGTTCTTC	CAISSRSSQSSYNEQFF
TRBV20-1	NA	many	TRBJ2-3	TGCAGTGCCACTAGCTTGACAGATACGCAGTATTTT	CSATSLTDTQYF
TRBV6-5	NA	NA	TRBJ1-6	TGTGCCAGCAGTTATAGTGGGGGATATAATTCACCCCTCCACTTT	CASSYSGGYNSPLHF
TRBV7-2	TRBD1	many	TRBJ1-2	TGTGCCAGCAGCTCCCGGACAGGCTCTAACTATGGCTACACCTTC	CASSSRTGSNYGYTF
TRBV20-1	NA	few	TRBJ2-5	TGCAGTGCTCGGGGCCAGCGAGAGACCCAGTACTTC	CSARGQRETQYF
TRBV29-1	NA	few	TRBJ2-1	TGCAGCGTTTCAGACCTTCGCGAGCAGTTCTTC	CSVSDLREQFF
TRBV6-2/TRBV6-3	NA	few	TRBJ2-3	TGTGCCAGCACCAGGATCAAGACAGATACGCAGTATTTT	CASTRIKTDTQYF
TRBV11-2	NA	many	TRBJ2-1	TGTGCCAGCCTCCTCCACGGTCCCGAGCAGTTCTTC	CASLLHGPEQFF
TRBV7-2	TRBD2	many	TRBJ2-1	TGTGCCAGCAGCTTAGCGTGGTCTAGCGGGAGCGGTATAAATGAGCAGTTCTTC	CASSLAWSSGSGINEQFF
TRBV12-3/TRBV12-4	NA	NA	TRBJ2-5	TGTGCCAGCAGTTCGTCGGGGCCGATAAAAGAGACCCAGTACTTC	CASSSSGPIKETQYF
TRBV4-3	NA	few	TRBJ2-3	TGCGCCAGCAGCCGGCTCCGCACAGATACGCAGTATTTT	CASSRLRTDTQYF
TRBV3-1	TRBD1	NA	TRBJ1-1	TGTGCCAGCAGCCTAAGGGACAGTTCCGCTTTCTTT	CASSLRDSSAFF
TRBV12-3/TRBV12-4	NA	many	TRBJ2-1	TGTGCCAGCAGTGGTGCGATTGAGCAGTTCTTC	CASSGAIEQFF
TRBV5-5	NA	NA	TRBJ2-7	TGTGCCAGCAGCATGGACAGGCGGGGGCAGTACTTC	CASSMDRRGQYF
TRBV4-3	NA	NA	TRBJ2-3	TGCGCCAGCAGCCAAGAGGGGAAAACTAGCACAGATACGCAGTATTTT	CASSQEGKTSTDTQYF
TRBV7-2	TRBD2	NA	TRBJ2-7	TGTGCCAGCAGCTCCGGGACTAAAGCAGAGCAGTACTTC	CASSSGTKAEQYF
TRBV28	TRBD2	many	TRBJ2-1	TGTGCCAGCAGGCTGGCGGGAGTCTACAATGAGCAGTTCTTC	CASRLAGVYNEQFF
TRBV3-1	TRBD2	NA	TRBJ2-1	TGTGCCAGCAGCCCAACCCTGGGAGCGGGAGTTAGGATTGAGCAGTTCTTC	CASSPTLGAGVRIEQFF